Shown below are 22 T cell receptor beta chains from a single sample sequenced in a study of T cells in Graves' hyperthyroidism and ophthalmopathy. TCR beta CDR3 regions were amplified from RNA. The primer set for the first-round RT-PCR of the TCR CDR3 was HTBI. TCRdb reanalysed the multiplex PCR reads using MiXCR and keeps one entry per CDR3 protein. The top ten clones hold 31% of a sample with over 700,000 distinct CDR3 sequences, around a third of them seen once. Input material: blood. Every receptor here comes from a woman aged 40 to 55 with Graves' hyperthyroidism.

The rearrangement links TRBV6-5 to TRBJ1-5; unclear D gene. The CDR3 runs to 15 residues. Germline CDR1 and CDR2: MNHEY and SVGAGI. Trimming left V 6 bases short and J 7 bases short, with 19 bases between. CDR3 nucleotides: TGTGCCAGCAGCCCCGCCCTAGACGGGGAGCAGCCCCAGCATTTT. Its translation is CASSPALDGEQPQHF.

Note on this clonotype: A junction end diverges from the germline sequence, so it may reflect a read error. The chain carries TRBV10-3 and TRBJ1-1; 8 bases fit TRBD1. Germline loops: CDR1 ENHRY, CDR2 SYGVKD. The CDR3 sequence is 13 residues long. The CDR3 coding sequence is TGTGCCATCGGCAAAGACAGGGGCACTGGAGCTTTCTTT. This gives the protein CAIGKDRGTGAFF.

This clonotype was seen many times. The CDR3 here is CSASWSRRETQYF. The CDR3 DNA is TGCAGTGCTAGTTGGTCTAGAAGAGAGACCCAGTACTTC. This chain uses TRBV20-1 with TRBJ2-5; D gene ambiguous. The ends were cut back, 3 bases at V and 4 bases at J, with 12 bases in the middle. The CDR3 covers 13 residues. Germline V lookup: CDR1 DFQATT, CDR2 SNEGSKA (reference sequence).

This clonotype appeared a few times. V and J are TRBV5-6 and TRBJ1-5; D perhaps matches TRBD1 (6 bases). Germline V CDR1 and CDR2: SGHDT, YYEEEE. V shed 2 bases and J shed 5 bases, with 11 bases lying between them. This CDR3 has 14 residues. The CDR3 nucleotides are TGTGCCAGCAGCTTAGGACAGACTTATCAGCCCCAGCATTTT. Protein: CASSLGQTYQPQHF.

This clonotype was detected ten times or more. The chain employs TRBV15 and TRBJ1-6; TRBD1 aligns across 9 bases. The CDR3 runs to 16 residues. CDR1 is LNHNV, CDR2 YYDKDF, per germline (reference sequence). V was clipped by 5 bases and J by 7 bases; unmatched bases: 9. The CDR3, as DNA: TGTGCCACCAGCTTTTCGCCGGGACAGGGAAATTCACCCCTCCACTTT. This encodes CATSFSPGQGNSPLHF.

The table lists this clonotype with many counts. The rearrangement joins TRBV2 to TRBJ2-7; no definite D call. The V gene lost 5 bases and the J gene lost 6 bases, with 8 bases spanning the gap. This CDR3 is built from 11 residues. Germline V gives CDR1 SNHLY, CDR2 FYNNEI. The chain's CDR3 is CASSLLPEQYF. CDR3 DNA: TGTGCCAGCAGTCTCCTGCCCGAGCAGTACTTC.

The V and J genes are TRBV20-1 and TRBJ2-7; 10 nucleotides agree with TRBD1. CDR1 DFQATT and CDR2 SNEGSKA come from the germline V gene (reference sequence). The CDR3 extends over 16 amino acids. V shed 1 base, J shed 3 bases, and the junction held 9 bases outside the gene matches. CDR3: CSARVATGGVIYEQYF. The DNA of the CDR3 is TGCAGTGCTAGAGTGGCGACAGGGGGCGTAATCTACGAGCAGTACTTC.

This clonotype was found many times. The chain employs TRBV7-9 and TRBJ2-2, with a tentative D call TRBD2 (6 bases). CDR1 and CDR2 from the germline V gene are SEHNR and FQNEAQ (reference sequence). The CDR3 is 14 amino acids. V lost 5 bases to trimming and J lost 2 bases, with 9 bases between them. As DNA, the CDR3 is TGTGCCAGCAGCGCCACTAGCAACACCGGGGAGCTGTTTTTT. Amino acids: CASSATSNTGELFF.

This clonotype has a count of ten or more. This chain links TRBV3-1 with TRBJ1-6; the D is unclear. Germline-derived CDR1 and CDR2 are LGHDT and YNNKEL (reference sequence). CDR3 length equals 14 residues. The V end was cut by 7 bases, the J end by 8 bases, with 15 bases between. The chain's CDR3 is CASIWVLGYSPLHF. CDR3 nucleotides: TGTGCCAGCATCTGGGTCCTGGGATATTCACCCCTCCACTTT. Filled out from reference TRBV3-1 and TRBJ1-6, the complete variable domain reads DTAVSQTPKYLVTQMGNDKSIKCEQNLGHDTMYWYKQDSKKFLKIMFSYNNKELIINETVPNRFSPKSPDKAHLNLHINSLELGDSAVYFCASIWVLGYSPLHFGNGTRLTVT.

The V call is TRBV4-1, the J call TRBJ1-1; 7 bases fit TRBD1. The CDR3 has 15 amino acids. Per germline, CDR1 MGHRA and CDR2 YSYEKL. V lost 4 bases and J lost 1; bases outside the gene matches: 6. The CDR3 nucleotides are TGCGCCAGCAGCCTGGACAGGCTCACGAACACTGAAGCTTTCTTT. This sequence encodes CASSLDRLTNTEAFF.

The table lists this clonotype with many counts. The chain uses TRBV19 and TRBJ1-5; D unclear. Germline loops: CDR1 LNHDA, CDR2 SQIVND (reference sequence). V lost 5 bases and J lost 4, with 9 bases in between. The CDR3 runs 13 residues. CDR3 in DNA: TGTGCCAGTAGTCCCCGGCAAAATCAGCCCCAGCATTTT. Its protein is CASSPRQNQPQHF.

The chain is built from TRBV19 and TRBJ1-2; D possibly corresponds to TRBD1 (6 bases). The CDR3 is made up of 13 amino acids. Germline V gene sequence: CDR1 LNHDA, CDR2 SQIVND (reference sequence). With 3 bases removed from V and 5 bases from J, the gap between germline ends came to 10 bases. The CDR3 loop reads CASSITDRYGYTF. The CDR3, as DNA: TGTGCCAGTAGTATCACGGACAGATATGGCTACACCTTC.

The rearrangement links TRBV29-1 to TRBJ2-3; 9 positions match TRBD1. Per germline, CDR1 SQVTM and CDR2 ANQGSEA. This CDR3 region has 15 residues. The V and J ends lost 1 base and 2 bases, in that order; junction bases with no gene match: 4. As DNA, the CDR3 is TGCAGCGTTGAAGCCTGGGACAGGGACACAGATACGCAGTATTTT. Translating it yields CSVEAWDRDTDTQYF.

The DNA of the CDR3 is TGTGCCAGTAGTATATCCTGGGCGGCGGTCTCCTACGAGCAGTACTTC. Translating gives CASSISWAAVSYEQYF. This chain joins TRBV19 and TRBJ2-7; D gene ambiguous. The CDR3 contains 16 residues. Trimming removed 2 bases from V and 0 bases from J, with 14 bases in between. Germline V CDR1 and CDR2: LNHDA, SQIVND (reference sequence).

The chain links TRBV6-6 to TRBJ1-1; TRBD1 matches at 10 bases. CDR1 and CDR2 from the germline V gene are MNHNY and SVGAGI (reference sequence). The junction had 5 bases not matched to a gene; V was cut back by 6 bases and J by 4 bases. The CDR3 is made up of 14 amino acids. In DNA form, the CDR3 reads TGTGCCAGCAGGGACAGGGGGGAAGGCACTGAAGCTTTCTTT. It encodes CASRDRGEGTEAFF.

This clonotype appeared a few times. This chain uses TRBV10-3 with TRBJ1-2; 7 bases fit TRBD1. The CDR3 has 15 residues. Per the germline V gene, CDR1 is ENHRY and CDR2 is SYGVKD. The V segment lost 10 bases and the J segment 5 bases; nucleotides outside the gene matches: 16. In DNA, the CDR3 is TGTGCCAGCAGCTCCGGGGACAGACAGTCATATGGCTACACCTTC. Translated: CASSSGDRQSYGYTF.

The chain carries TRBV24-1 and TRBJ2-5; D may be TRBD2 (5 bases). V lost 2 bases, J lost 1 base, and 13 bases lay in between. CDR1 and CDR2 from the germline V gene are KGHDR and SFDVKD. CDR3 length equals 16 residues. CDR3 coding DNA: TGTGCCACCAGTGATTCCAGCGGACCCATCCAAGAGACCCAGTACTTC. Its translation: CATSDSSGPIQETQYF.

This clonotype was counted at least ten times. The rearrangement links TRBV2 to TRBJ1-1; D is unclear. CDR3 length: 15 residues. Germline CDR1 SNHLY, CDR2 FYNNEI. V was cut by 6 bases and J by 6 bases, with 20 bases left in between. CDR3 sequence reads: CASRDPLWQFAEAFF. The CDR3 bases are TGTGCCAGCAGAGACCCCCTTTGGCAATTCGCTGAAGCTTTCTTT.

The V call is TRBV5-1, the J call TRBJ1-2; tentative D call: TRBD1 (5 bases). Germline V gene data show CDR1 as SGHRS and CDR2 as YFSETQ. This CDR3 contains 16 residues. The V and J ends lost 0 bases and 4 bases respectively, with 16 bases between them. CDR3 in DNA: TGCGCCAGCAGCTTGGACTTCGTGGCAGGGAGCTATGGCTACACCTTC. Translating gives CASSLDFVAGSYGYTF.

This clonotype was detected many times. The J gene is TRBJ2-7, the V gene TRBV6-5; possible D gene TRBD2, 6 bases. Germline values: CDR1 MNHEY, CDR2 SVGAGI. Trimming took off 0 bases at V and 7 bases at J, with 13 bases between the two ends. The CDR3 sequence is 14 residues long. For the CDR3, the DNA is TGTGCCAGCAGTTACTCGCGGGTAGCGGAAGAGCAGTACTTC. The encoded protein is CASSYSRVAEEQYF.

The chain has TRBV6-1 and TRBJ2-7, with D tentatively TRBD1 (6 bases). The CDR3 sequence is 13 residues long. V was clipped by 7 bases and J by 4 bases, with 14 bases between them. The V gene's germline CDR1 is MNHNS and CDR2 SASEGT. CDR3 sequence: CASKLGATYEQYF. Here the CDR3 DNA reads TGTGCCAGCAAACTGGGGGCTACATACGAGCAGTACTTC.

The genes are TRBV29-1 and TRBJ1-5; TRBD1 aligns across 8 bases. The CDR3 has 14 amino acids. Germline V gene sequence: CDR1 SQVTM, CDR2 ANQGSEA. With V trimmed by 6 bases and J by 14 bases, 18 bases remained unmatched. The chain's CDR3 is CSVNRWTGINNEHF. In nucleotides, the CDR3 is TGCAGCGTCAACAGATGGACAGGGATTAACAATGAGCATTTT.